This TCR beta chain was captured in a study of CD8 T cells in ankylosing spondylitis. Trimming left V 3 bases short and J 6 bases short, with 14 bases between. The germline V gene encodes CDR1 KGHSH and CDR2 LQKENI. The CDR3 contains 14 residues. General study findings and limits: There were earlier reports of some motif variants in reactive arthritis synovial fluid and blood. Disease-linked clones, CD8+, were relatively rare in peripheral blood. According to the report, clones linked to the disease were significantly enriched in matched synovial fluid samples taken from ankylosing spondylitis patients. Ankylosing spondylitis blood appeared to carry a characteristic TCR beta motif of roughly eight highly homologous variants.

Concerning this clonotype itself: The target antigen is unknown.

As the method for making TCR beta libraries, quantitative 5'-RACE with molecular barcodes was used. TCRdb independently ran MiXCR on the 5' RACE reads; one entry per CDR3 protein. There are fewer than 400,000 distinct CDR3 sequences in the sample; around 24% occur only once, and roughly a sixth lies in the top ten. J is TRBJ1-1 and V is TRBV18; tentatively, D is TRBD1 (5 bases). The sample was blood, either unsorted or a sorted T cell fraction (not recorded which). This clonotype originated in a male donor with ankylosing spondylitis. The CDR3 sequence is CASSPLLGDAEAFF. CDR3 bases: TGTGCCAGCTCACCGCTCCTAGGGGACGCTGAAGCTTTCTTT.